These T cell receptor beta chains were read from a single sample in a study of T-cell memory formation after mild COVID-19. TCRdb called the 5' RACE reads again in MiXCR, with one record for every CDR3 protein. The data show under 300,000 distinct CDR3 sequences, around 8% seen once. The sequencing sample was made of PBMCs or a T cell subset sorted from them (not recorded which). The receptors shown here come from a man younger than 35 who had mild COVID-19 (a few samples of this study predate the infection). Cell type and time point are not known. Each CDR3 is given with its conserved first and last residue. Fields, in order: D gene, V gene, clone size, J gene, CDR3 length, CDR3 DNA, CDR3 protein. A D gene is named only where the DNA matches it firmly. Clone size, where shown, is once, few, many, or a class for clones that have expanded.

NA,TRBV20-1,NA,TRBJ2-3,13,TGCAGTGCTAGAGATCAGGAGACAGATACGCAGTATTTT,CSARDQETDTQYF
NA,TRBV6-5,NA,TRBJ1-1,15,TGTGCCAGCAGTTACCGGGGCAGCATGAACACTGAAGCTTTCTTT,CASSYRGSMNTEAFF
NA,TRBV7-9,NA,TRBJ1-1,13,TGTGCCAGCAGCTTAATAAGCAGGGGAATATCTTTCTTT,CASSLISRGISFF
NA,TRBV5-1,NA,TRBJ1-2,20,TGCGCCAGCAGCTCGGGGCGAACAGGCACCTGGCGAGGGGCTAACTATGGCTACACCTTC,CASSSGRTGTWRGANYGYTF
TRBD1,TRBV19,few,TRBJ1-2,16,TGTGCCAGTAGTATAGATCGCGGGACAGTGGTTCGGGGCTACACCTTC,CASSIDRGTVVRGYTF
NA,TRBV5-4,many,TRBJ2-5,13,TGTGCCAGCAGCTTCGTGTACCAAGAGACCCAGTACTTC,CASSFVYQETQYF
TRBD2,TRBV11-3,many,TRBJ2-3,15,TGTGCCAGCAGCTCCGGGGACTATCACGGCGATACGCAGTATTTT,CASSSGDYHGDTQYF
TRBD2,TRBV24-1,NA,TRBJ2-5,16,TGTGCCACCAGTGACCCTCGGACTAGCGGGGGAGAGACCCAGTACTTC,CATSDPRTSGGETQYF
TRBD2,TRBV7-2,few,TRBJ2-1,14,TGTGCCAGCAGCCCACTAGCGGGGCTAAATGAGCAGTTCTTC,CASSPLAGLNEQFF
NA,TRBV4-1,many,TRBJ2-2,15,TGCGCCAGCAGCCAAGATGAAAGGGGTCGGGTCAAGCTGTTTTTT,CASSQDERGRVKLFF
NA,TRBV4-2,few,TRBJ1-2,14,TGTGCCAGCAGCCACTTTCGGTTGGCCTATGGCTACACCTTC,CASSHFRLAYGYTF
NA,TRBV29-1,many,TRBJ2-5,10,TGCAGCCAGGGACAAGAGACCCAGTACTTC,CSQGQETQYF
TRBD2,TRBV29-1,many,TRBJ2-1,15,TGCAGCGTTGTAAATCGGGCGGGGGTCTTAAATGAGCAGTTCTTC,CSVVNRAGVLNEQFF
NA,TRBV7-9,NA,TRBJ2-5,13,TGTGCCAGCAGCCTGTCGAGTGGAGAGACCCAGTACTTC,CASSLSSGETQYF
NA,TRBV5-8,NA,TRBJ1-2,14,TGTGCCAGCAGCTTGGGACAGCAGGGTGCCGGCTACACCTTC,CASSLGQQGAGYTF
NA,TRBV4-2,NA,TRBJ1-1,12,TGTGCCAGCAGCCAAGATTCCGGAGGAGCTTTCTTT,CASSQDSGGAFF
TRBD2,TRBV3-1,NA,TRBJ2-1,16,TGTGCCAGCAGCCAAGATCTAGCGGGGACAACGGCGGAGCAGTTCTTC,CASSQDLAGTTAEQFF
TRBD1,TRBV7-2,few,TRBJ2-7,15,TGTGCCAGCAGCTCGTCCGGGACAGGGACCTACGAGCAGTACTTC,CASSSSGTGTYEQYF
NA,TRBV14,NA,TRBJ2-7,10,TGTGCCAGCAGCCAAGGGGTGGAGTACTTC,CASSQGVEYF
TRBD1,TRBV5-1,NA,TRBJ1-2,13,TGCGCCAGCAGCCCCGGGACAGGGCATGGCTACACCTTC,CASSPGTGHGYTF
NA,TRBV20-1,few,TRBJ1-5,14,TGCAGTGCTAGCAACCAGGAGGCGTATCAGCCCCAGCATTTT,CSASNQEAYQPQHF
NA,TRBV7-2,few,TRBJ2-3,14,TGTGCCAGCAGCTTTTGGGGGTACGGAGATACGCAGTATTTT,CASSFWGYGDTQYF
TRBD1,TRBV6-1,few,TRBJ2-1,15,TGTGCCAGCAGTGATTTGAGGGGGCCGAGCGATGAGCAGTTCTTC,CASSDLRGPSDEQFF
NA,TRBV2,few,TRBJ1-5,15,TGTGCCAGCAGTGTCGGGGGGCCCGGTTTTTACCCCCAGCATTTT,CASSVGGPGFYPQHF
NA,TRBV4-2,many,TRBJ1-2,15,TGTGCCAGCAGCCAAGATTCTGGGCCGAAATATGGCTACACCTTC,CASSQDSGPKYGYTF
NA,TRBV5-6,NA,TRBJ1-2,14,TGTGCCAGCAGCTTTCCGCAGGGGAACTATGGCTACACCTTC,CASSFPQGNYGYTF
NA,TRBV6-2/TRBV6-3,few,TRBJ2-5,14,TGTGCCAGCAGGGACTGGAGGTCTCTTGAGACCCAGTACTTC,CASRDWRSLETQYF
NA,TRBV7-3,many,TRBJ2-2,16,TGTGCCAGCAGCTTAACGTCGGGGTTTAACACCGGGGAGCTGTTTTTT,CASSLTSGFNTGELFF
TRBD1,TRBV6-5,NA,TRBJ1-2,13,TGTGCCAGCAGCCCGGACAGGGGTCAAGGCTACACCTTC,CASSPDRGQGYTF
TRBD2,TRBV6-1,NA,TRBJ2-7,18,TGTGCCAGCAGTGAAGTAGCGGGGGCCTCTTACAGTCCCTACGAGCAGTACTTC,CASSEVAGASYSPYEQYF
NA,TRBV2,NA,TRBJ2-1,15,TGTGCCAGCAGTGAAGCCCCTGGGGTATACTATGAGCAGTTCTTC,CASSEAPGVYYEQFF
NA,TRBV14,NA,TRBJ2-2,18,TGTGCCAGCAGCCAAGATGGCGGGCAGGGCTGGCACACCGGGGAGCTGTTTTTT,CASSQDGGQGWHTGELFF
NA,TRBV6-6,NA,TRBJ1-6,14,TGTGCCAGCAGTTGGACAGCGAGGGATTCACCCCTCCACTTT,CASSWTARDSPLHF
TRBD2,TRBV4-1,NA,TRBJ2-5,15,TGCGCCAGCAGCCACGAAGCGGGGGCTCAAGAGACCCAGTACTTC,CASSHEAGAQETQYF
NA,TRBV24-1,many,TRBJ2-1,13,TGTGCCACCAGTGCTGGCCACCGCAATGAGCAGTTCTTC,CATSAGHRNEQFF
NA,TRBV5-3,NA,TRBJ1-6,13,TGTGCCAGAACCCCGGCGAACCCTTCACCCCTCCACTTT,CARTPANPSPLHF
NA,TRBV5-1,few,TRBJ1-1,16,TGCGCCAGCAGCTTGGCCTTCAGGGGACGGGGGACTGAAGCTTTCTTT,CASSLAFRGRGTEAFF
NA,TRBV6-4,NA,TRBJ2-2,15,TGTGCCAGCAGTGACTCGAGGGCAGGGGTCGGGGAGCTGTTTTTT,CASSDSRAGVGELFF
TRBD2,TRBV5-6,many,TRBJ2-1,16,TGTGCCAGCAGCGGGGTGGCGGGGGACTCCTACAATGAGCAGTTCTTC,CASSGVAGDSYNEQFF
TRBD2,TRBV6-6,NA,TRBJ2-2,16,TGTGCCAGCAGTTTCCCTAGCGGGGGGGTCTTCGGGGAGCTGTTTTTT,CASSFPSGGVFGELFF
NA,TRBV7-2,NA,TRBJ2-3,15,TGTGCCAGCAGCTTGAGGCCCTTGAGCCCAGATACGCAGTATTTT,CASSLRPLSPDTQYF
TRBD1,TRBV5-1,NA,TRBJ2-5,15,TGCGCCAGCAGCATGGGACAGCGCTTACAAGAGACCCAGTACTTC,CASSMGQRLQETQYF
TRBD1,TRBV7-6,NA,TRBJ2-6,16,TGTGCCAGCAGACACATCAGGGGGCCTGGGGCCAACGTCCTGACTTTC,CASRHIRGPGANVLTF
NA,TRBV28,NA,TRBJ1-2,16,TGTGCCAGCAGTTCCGCCCGGGGGGCTGGTAACTATGGCTACACCTTC,CASSSARGAGNYGYTF
TRBD2,TRBV11-2,NA,TRBJ2-1,16,TGTGCCAGCAGCCCCCCCCCTAGCGGGGGTTTTGATGAGCAGTTCTTC,CASSPPPSGGFDEQFF
NA,TRBV6-2/TRBV6-3,few,TRBJ1-1,13,TGTGCCAGCAGTTACATTTGGGGGGCTGAAGCTTTCTTT,CASSYIWGAEAFF
TRBD1,TRBV20-1,few,TRBJ1-6,16,TGCAGTGCCCATCCCTCACAGGGGGCGGTCAATTCACCCCTCCACTTT,CSAHPSQGAVNSPLHF
NA,TRBV20-1,few,TRBJ2-3,13,TGCAGTGCTAGTCGAGGTCCCAAGGATACGCAGTATTTT,CSASRGPKDTQYF
NA,TRBV3-1,few,TRBJ1-1,15,TGTGCCAGCAGCCCTGAACAGAGGATGAACACTGAAGCTTTCTTT,CASSPEQRMNTEAFF
NA,TRBV12-3/TRBV12-4,many,TRBJ1-5,15,TGTGCCAGCAGCCTGAGGGTGTCAGGCAATCAGCCCCAGCATTTT,CASSLRVSGNQPQHF
TRBD2,TRBV7-9,NA,TRBJ2-7,15,TGTGCCAGCAGCTCGACCAATAGCGGGGGGAATAAGCAGTACTTC,CASSSTNSGGNKQYF
NA,TRBV5-1,few,TRBJ1-4,13,TGCGCCAGCGGCACCGCGTTAGATGAAAAACTGTTTTTT,CASGTALDEKLFF
NA,TRBV12-3/TRBV12-4,few,TRBJ1-2,13,TGTGCCAGCAGTTTGTGGGGATTTGGTGGCTACACCTTC,CASSLWGFGGYTF
TRBD1,TRBV4-1,few,TRBJ1-6,16,TGCGCCAGCAGGCAACCGGGACAGCGGACGAATTCACCCCTCCACTTT,CASRQPGQRTNSPLHF